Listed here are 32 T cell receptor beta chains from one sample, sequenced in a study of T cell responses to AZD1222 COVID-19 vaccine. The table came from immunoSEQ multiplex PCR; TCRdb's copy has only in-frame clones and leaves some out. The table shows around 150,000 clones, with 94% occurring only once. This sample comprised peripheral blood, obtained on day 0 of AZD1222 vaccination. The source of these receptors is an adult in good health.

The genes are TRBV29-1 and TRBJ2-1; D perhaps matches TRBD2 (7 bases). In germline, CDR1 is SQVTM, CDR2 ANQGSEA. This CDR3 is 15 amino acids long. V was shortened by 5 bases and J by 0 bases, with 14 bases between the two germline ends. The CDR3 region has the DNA TGCAGCGTTCCAGTGGGAGGGGGCTCCTACAATGAGCAGTTCTTC. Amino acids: CSVPVGGGSYNEQFF.

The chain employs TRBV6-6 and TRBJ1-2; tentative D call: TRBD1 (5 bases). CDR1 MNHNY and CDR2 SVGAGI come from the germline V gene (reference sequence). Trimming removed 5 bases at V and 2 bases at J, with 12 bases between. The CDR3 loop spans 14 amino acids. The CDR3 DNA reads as TGTGCCAGCAGTATCGGGCAGGGAAACTATGGCTACACCTTC. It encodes CASSIGQGNYGYTF.

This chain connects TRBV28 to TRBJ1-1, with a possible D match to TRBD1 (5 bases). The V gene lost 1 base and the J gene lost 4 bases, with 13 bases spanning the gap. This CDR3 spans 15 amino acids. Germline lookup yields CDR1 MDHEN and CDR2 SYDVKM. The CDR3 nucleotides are TGTGCCAGCAGTTTATCGGTCGACGGGGCCACTGAAGCTTTCTTT. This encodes CASSLSVDGATEAFF.

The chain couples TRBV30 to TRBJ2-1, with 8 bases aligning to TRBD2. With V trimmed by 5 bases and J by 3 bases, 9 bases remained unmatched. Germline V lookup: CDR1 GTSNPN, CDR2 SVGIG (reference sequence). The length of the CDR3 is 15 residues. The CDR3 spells CAWLIGSGNYNEQFF. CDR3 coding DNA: TGTGCCTGGTTGATAGGTAGCGGGAACTACAATGAGCAGTTCTTC.

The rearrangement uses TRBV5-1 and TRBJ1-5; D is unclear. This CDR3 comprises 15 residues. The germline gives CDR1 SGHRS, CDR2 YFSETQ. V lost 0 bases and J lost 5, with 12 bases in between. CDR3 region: CASSLGTLGDQPQHF. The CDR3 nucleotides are TGCGCCAGCAGCTTGGGGACCCTGGGCGATCAGCCCCAGCATTTT.

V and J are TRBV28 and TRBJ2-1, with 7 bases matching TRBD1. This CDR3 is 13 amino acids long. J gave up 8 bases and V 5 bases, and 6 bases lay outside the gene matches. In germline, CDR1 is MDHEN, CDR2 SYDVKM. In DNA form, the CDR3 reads TGTGCCAGCAGTCAAGACAGGGTGGATGAGCAGTTCTTC. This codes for CASSQDRVDEQFF.

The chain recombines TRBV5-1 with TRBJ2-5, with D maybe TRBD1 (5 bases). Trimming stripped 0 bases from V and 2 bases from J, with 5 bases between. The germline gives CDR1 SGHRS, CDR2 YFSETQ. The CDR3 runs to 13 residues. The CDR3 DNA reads TGCGCCAGCAGCTTGGACAGGCAAGAGACCCAGTACTTC. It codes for CASSLDRQETQYF.

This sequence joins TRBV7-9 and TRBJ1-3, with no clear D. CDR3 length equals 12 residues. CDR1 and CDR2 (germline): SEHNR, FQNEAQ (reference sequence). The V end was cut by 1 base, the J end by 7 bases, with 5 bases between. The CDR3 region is CASSLGGNTIYF. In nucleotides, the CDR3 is TGTGCCAGCAGCTTAGGAGGGAACACCATATATTTT.

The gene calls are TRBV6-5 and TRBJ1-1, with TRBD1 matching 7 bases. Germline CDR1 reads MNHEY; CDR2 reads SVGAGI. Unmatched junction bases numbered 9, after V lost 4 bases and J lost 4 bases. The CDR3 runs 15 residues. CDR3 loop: CASSSTLRGGTEAFF. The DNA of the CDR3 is TGTGCCAGCAGTTCCACCCTCAGGGGGGGCACTGAAGCTTTCTTT.

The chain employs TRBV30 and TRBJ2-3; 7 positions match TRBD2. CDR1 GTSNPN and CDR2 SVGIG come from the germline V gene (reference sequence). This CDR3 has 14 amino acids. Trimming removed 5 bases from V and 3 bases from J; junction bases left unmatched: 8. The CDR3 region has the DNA TGTGCCTGGGGAAGGCGGGAGAGAACAGATACGCAGTATTTT. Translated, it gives CAWGRRERTDTQYF.

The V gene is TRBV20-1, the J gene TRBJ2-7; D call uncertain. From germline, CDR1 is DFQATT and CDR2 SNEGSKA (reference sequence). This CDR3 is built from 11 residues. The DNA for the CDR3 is TGCAGTGCTAGAGGTGGCGACAACCTGTCGGTC. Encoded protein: CSARGGDNLSV.

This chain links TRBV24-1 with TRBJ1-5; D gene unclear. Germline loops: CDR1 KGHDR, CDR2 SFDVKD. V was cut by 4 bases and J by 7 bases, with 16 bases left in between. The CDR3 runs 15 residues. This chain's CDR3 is CATSDGLEREQPQHF. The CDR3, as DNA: TGTGCCACCAGTGACGGGTTGGAACGGGAGCAGCCCCAGCATTTT.

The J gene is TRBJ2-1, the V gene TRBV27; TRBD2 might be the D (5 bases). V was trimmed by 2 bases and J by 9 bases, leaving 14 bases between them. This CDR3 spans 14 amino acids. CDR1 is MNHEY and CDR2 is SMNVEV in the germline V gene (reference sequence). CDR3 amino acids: CASSLRAIGGEQFF. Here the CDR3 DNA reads TGTGCCAGCAGTTTACGAGCGATAGGAGGTGAGCAGTTCTTC.

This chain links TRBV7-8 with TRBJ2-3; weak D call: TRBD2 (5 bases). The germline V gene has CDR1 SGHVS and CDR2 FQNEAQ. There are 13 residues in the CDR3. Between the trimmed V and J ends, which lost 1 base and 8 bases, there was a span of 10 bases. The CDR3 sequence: CASSLGRETTQYF. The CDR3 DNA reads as TGTGCCAGCAGCTTAGGAAGGGAGACTACGCAGTATTTT.

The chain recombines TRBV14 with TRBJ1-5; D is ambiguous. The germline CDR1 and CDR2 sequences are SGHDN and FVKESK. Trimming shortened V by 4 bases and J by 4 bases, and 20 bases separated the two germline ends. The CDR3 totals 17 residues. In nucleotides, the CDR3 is TGTGCCAGCAGCCCTGCTCGAGTTCCTGGGGAAAATCAGCCCCAGCATTTT. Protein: CASSPARVPGENQPQHF.

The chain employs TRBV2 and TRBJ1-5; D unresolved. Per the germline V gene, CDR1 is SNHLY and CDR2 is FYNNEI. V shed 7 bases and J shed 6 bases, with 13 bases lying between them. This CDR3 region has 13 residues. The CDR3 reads CASMTGWGQPQHF. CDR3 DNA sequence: TGTGCCAGCATGACGGGCTGGGGTCAGCCCCAGCATTTT.

The CDR3 DNA reads TGTGCCATCAGTGACAGTAACACTGAAGCTTTCTTT. It translates to CAISDSNTEAFF. The rearrangement uses TRBV10-3 and TRBJ1-1; D remains unclear. Trimming stripped 3 bases from V and 2 bases from J, with 4 bases between. CDR3 size: 12 residues. Germline V gene data show CDR1 as ENHRY and CDR2 as SYGVKD.

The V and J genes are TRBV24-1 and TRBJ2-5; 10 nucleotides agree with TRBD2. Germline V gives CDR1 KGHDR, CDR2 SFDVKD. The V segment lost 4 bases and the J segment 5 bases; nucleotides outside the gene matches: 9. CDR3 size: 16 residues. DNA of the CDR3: TGTGCCACCAGTGACTTGGGACTAGCGTACGGGGAGACCCAGTACTTC. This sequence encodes CATSDLGLAYGETQYF.

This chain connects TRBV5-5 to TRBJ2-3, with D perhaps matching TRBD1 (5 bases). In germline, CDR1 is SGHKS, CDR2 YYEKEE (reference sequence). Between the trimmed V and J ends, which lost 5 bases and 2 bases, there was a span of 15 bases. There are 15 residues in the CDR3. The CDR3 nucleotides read TGTGCCAGCAGTCCCCAGGGTTTTTTCACAGATACGCAGTATTTT. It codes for CASSPQGFFTDTQYF.

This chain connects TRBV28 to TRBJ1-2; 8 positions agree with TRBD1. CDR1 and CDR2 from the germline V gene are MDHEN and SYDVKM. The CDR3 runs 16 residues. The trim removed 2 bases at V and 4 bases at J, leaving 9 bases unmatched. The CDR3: CASSLGGDRWVYGYTF. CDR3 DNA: TGTGCCAGCAGTTTAGGGGGGGACAGGTGGGTCTATGGCTACACCTTC.

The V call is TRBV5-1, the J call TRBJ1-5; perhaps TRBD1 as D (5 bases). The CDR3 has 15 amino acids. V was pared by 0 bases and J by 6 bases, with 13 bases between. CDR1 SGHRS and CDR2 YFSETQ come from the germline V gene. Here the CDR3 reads CASSLEGGEGQPQHF. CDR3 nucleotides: TGCGCCAGCAGCTTGGAGGGAGGGGAGGGTCAGCCCCAGCATTTT.

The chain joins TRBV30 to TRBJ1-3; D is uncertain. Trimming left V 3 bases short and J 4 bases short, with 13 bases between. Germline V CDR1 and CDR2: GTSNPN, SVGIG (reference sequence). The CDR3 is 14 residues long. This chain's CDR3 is CAWRWGTDGNTIYF. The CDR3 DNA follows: TGTGCCTGGAGATGGGGAACTGACGGAAACACCATATATTTT.

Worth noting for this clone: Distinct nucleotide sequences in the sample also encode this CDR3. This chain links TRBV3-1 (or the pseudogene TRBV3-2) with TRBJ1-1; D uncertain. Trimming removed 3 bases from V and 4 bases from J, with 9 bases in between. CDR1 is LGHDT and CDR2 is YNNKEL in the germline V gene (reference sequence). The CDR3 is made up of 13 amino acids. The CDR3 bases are TGTGCCAGCAGCCAGGTTGGCGGCACTGAAGCTTTCTTT. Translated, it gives CASSQVGGTEAFF.

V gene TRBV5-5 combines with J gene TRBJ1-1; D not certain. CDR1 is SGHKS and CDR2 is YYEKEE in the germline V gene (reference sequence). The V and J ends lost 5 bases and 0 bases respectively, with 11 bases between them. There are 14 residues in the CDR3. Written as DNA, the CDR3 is TGTGCCAGCAGGAGTTGGGTAGTGAACACTGAAGCTTTCTTT. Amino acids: CASRSWVVNTEAFF.

DNA of the CDR3: TGTGCCAGCAGCTCGAGACAGGGTAATGAGCAGTTCTTC. Protein product: CASSSRQGNEQFF. The genes are TRBV6-6 and TRBJ2-1; 7 positions agree with TRBD1. The CDR3 contains 13 residues. CDR1 and CDR2 from the germline V gene are MNHNY and SVGAGI (reference sequence). V lost 6 bases and J lost 7; bases outside the gene matches: 6.

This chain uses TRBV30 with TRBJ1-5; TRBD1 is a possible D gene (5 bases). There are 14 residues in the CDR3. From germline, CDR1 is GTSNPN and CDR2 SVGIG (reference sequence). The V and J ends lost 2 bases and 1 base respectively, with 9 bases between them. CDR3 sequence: CAWSNGGSNQPQHF. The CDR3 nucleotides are TGTGCCTGGAGTAATGGGGGAAGCAATCAGCCCCAGCATTTT.

The CDR3 loop is CASTASGSHNEQFF. The DNA of the CDR3 is TGCGCCAGTACCGCTAGCGGGAGTCACAATGAGCAGTTCTTC. The genes are TRBV5-1 and TRBJ2-1, with 10 bases lining up with TRBD2. CDR3 size: 14 residues. Germline V gene lookup returns CDR1 SGHRS and CDR2 YFSETQ. V trimming: 8 bases; J trimming: 5 bases; junction bases outside the gene matches: 7. Full variable domain (remainder filled in from reference TRBV5-1 and TRBJ2-1): KAGVTQTPRYLIKTRGQQVTLSCSPISGHRSVSWYQQTPGQGLQFLFEYFSETQRNKGNFPGRFSGRQFSNSRSEMNVSTLELGDSALYLCASTASGSHNEQFFGPGTRLTVL.

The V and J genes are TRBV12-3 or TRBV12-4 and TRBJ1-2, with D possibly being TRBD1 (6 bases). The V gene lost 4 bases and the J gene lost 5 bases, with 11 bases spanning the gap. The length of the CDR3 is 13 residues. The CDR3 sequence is CASSSRGSYGYTF. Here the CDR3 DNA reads TGTGCCAGCAGTTCCAGGGGATCTTATGGCTACACCTTC.

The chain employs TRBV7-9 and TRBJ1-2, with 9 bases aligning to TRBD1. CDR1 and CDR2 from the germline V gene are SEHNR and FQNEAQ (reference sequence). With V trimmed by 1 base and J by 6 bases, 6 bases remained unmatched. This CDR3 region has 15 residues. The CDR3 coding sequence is TGTGCCAGCAGCTTAGTCGGACAGGGGAGGGATGGCTACACCTTC. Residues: CASSLVGQGRDGYTF.

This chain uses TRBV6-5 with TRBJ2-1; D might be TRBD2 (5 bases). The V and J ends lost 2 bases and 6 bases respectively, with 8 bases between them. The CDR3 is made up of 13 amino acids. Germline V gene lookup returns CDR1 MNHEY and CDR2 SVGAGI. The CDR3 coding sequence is TGTGCCAGCAGTTACGCGGGCCGCAATGAGCAGTTCTTC. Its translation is CASSYAGRNEQFF.

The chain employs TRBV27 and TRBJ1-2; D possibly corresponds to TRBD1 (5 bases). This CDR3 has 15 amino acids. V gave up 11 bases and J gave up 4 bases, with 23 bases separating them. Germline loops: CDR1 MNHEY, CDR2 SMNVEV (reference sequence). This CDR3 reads CADPTRQNRFYGYTF. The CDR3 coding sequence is TGTGCCGACCCTACTCGACAGAACCGTTTCTATGGCTACACCTTC.

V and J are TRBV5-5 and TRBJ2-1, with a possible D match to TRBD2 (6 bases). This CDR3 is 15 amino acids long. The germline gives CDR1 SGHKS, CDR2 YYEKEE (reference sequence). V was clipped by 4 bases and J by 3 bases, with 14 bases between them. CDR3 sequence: CASSRGLAHYNEQFF. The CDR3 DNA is TGTGCCAGCAGCCGCGGCCTAGCGCACTACAATGAGCAGTTCTTC.